The present T cell receptor beta chain was sequenced within a study of blood T cell repertoires in COVID-19. The wider study: The origin of the acute and convalescent COVID-19 samples was the United States, Italy and Spain.

The V gene's germline CDR1 is SGDLS and CDR2 YYNGEE. The CDR3 sequence is 15 residues long. Unmatched junction bases numbered 5, after V lost 4 bases and J lost 4 bases. Clinical history reported by participants formed the basis on which cohorts were assigned. Method: immunoSEQ multiplex PCR; TCRdb's copy keeps in-frame clones and lacks some. The table shows 200,000 to 250,000 clones, with roughly 86% occurring only once. The V and J genes are TRBV9 and TRBJ2-1; 10 nucleotides match TRBD2. The sequence derives from a woman aged 45-60 years who had recovered from COVID-19. Sequencing was carried out using PBMCs or T cells enriched from blood (not recorded which). This CDR3 is CASSFTSGAYNEQFF. CDR3 sequence (DNA): TGTGCCAGCAGCTTTACTAGCGGGGCGTACAATGAGCAGTTCTTC. The variable domain in full, with the rest retrieved from reference TRBV9 and TRBJ2-1, is DSGVTQTPKHLITATGQRVTLRCSPRSGDLSVYWYQQSLDQGLQFLIQYYNGEERAKGNILERFSAQQFPDLHSELNLSSLELGDSALYFCASSFTSGAYNEQFFGPGTRLTVL.